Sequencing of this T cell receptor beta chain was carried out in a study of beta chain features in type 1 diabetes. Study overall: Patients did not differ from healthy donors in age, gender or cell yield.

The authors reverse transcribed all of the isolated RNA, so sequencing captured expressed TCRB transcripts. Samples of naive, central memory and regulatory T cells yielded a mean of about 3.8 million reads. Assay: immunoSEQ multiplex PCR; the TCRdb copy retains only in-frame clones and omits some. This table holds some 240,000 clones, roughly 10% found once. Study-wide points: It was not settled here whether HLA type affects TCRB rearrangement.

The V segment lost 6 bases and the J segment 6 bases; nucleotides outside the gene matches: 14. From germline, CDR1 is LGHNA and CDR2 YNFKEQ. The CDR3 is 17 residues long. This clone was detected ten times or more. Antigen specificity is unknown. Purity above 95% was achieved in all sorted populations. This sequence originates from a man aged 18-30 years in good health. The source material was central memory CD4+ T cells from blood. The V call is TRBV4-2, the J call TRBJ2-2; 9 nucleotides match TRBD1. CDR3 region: CASRPTSGQGRAGELFF. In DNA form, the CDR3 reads TGTGCCAGCAGACCTACGTCGGGACAGGGCAGGGCCGGGGAGCTGTTTTTT.